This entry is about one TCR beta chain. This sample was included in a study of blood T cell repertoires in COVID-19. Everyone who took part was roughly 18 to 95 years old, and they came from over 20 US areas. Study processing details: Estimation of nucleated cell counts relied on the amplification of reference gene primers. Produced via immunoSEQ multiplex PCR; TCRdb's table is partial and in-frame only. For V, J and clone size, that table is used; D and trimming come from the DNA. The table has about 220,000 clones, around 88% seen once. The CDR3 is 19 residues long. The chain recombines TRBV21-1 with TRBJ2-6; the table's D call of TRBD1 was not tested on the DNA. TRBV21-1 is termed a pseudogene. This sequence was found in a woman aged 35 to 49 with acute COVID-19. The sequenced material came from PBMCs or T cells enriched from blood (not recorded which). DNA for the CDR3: TGTGCCAGCAGCAAAGGGCACAGGGGGGATCTCTCTGGGGCCAACGTCCTGACTTTC. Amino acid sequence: CASSKGHRGDLSGANVLTF.